Sequencing of this T cell receptor (beta chain) was carried out in a study of T cells in Graves' hyperthyroidism and ophthalmopathy (dated by TCRdb to between 2018 and 2020). About the investigation overall: Peripheral blood was collected at initial diagnosis, before any treatment. The paper reports TCR Vbeta CDR3 sequencing of some 140 peripheral blood samples: 40 to 45 ophthalmopathy, fewer than 80 hyperthyroidism and approximately 17 progressor patients. After blood sampling, hyperthyroidism patients were treated with methimazole at a starting dose of 30 mg daily, and ophthalmopathy patients were treated with high-dose intravenous methylprednisolone. The 75 to 100 discovery patients were randomly divided into training and test sets at a 7:3 ratio. A discovery cohort of about 95 patients, approximately 45 with Graves' ophthalmopathy and over 55 with stable Graves' hyperthyroidism, was used to find distinguishing TCR V-J signatures. Whether ophthalmopathy could be predicted prospectively was tested in an independent validation cohort made up of 18 to 20 hyperthyroidism patients plus 17 patients who later progressed to ophthalmopathy. In addition, the study compared T-cell repertoires in thyroid tissue and in blood from about 6 Graves' hyperthyroidism patients.

TCR beta CDR3 regions were amplified from RNA transcripts. For the first round of RT-PCR on the TCR CDR3, the HTBI primer set was used together with the Qiagen OneStep RT-PCR kit. Libraries were constructed in a second round of multiplex PCR, after which size selection and purification were performed. Sequencing of the libraries was done on an Illumina HiSeq2000 using paired-end 100 bp reads. Under the source paper's analysis protocol: SOAPnuke was used to process the raw data, removing reads that contained adapters or uncalled bases, had a mean Phred below 15, or lacked an exact match to the constant primer or identifier. COPE v1.2.5 was used to merge the high-quality paired reads, and each unique nucleotide sequence was defined as a clonotype. MiTCR v1.1 was used to align clonotypes to the IMGT TRBV, TRBD and TRBJ reference segments. The analysis was restricted to V-J combinations with a frequency above 0.0001, which together covered just over 99% of the repertoires. A TCS score was defined as the ratio of F50 (clonal expansion) to E x V (chaos), with BLOSUM62-based TCRdist applied between CDR3 peptides within each V-J. Welch's t-statistics and random forest reduced 500 to 550 V-J features to 10 to 15, which were used in a naive Bayes classifier (R e1071). The Morisita-Horn index was used to measure how similar the thyroid and blood repertoires were. TCRdb trimmed public reads at Q25 via fastp, called clones via MiXCR and kept in-frame beta chains. Rows merge per CDR3 protein into single entries with the most common DNA and genes. What appears here as the V and J calls and clone size reflects TCRdb's work, not the paper's. Across this sample there are around 760,000 distinct CDR3 sequences, with 30% to 40% seen only once. The ten top clones hold around 29% of the sample.

Regarding this clonotype: There is no known antigen for this receptor. Base qualities are not at hand, and no much larger clone is one base apart.

Looking up the germline V gene (reference sequence) yields CDR1 LNHDA and CDR2 SQIVND. Unmatched junction bases come to 11, with V trimmed by 9 bases and J by 7 bases. The CDR3 holds 14 amino acids from the cysteine to the phenylalanine. Left in the record is the CDR3 DNA by itself, 42 bases read in frame from the first base. Stable Graves' hyperthyroidism was defined as the absence of progression to ophthalmopathy over 18 months of follow-up. The hyperthyroidism patients were between 18 and 65 years old and newly diagnosed, with a disease duration of less than 2 months. The study excluded patients with uncontrolled infections, other autoimmune diseases, pregnancy or lactation. Clinical symptoms, serum thyroxine and TRAb, thyroid ultrasound, and orbital computed tomography formed the basis for the diagnoses. Ficoll-Paque density gradient centrifugation was used to isolate PBMCs from around 10 ml of fresh peripheral blood. Trizol reagent was used to extract total RNA, and RNA quality was then checked on an Agilent 2100 Bioanalyzer.

What the work shows at the level of the full study, not this receptor alone: Most expanded thyroid clonotypes (frequency above 0.001) were also detected in blood, suggesting blood repertoires may reflect thyroid immune responses. During validation, the model predicted progression to ophthalmopathy a median of roughly six months ahead of onset, with approximately 70% sensitivity and 72.22% specificity. No statistical method was used to fix the sample size in advance, and group allocation was not hidden from the investigators. A model built on a 13 V-J signature distinguished ophthalmopathy from stable hyperthyroidism, reaching 85% to 90% sensitivity and around 81% specificity in cross-validation and 80%/75% in testing.

This TCR was sampled from a woman between 35 and 50 years old with Graves' hyperthyroidism. Input material: blood. The V gene is TRBV19 and the J gene is TRBJ2-2; TRBD2 matches 7 bases in the middle. The DNA is as follows: TGTGCCAGCAGCTCCAGCGGGAAAGTCGGGGAGCTGTTTTTT. The encoded protein is CASSSSGKVGELFF. Reference TRBV19 and TRBJ2-2 genes cover what lies past the CDR3, so the full variable domain is DGGITQSPKYLFRKEGQNVTLSCEQNLNHDAMYWYRQDPGQGLRLIYYSQIVNDFQKGDIAEGYSVSREKKESFPLTVTSAQKNPTAFYLCASSSSGKVGELFFGEGSRLTVL.